This T cell receptor (beta chain) was documented in a study of tumor-infiltrating lymphocytes in oesophageal squamous cell carcinoma. TCRdb passed the PCR reads through MiXCR, listing each CDR3 protein once. Of 15,000 to 18,000 distinct CDR3 sequences in the sample, roughly 54% were seen once. The CDR3 runs 12 residues. CDR1 MNHNY and CDR2 SVGAGI come from the germline V gene (reference sequence). Material for sequencing was esophageal tumor tissue. The rearrangement uses TRBV6-6 and TRBJ2-5; 8 bases are a match to TRBD1. The J call could be wrong; TRBJ2-7 is a better fit for the DNA end. The TCR was taken from a female donor with esophageal squamous cell carcinoma. CDR3 protein: CASSDRGYEQYF. For the CDR3, the DNA is TGTGCCAGCAGCGACAGGGGTTACGAGCAGTACTTC.